This entry lists 7 T cell receptor beta chains sequenced from one sample in a study of read filtering for tumor transcriptome and immune sequencing. Molecular barcoded adaptors covering alpha/delta and beta/gamma chains were used on roughly 400 ng RNA. MiXCR was run by TCRdb on the reads, yielding one entry per CDR3 protein. Among fewer than 150,000 distinct CDR3 sequences listed, 13% were seen once. The sequenced sample was a population of CD138-negative cells sorted from bone marrow. The source of these receptors is a donor at least 40 years old with multiple myeloma.

This clonotype occurred many times. The chain has TRBV20-1 and TRBJ2-1, with 13 bases matching TRBD2. The CDR3 is made up of 14 amino acids. Trimming cost V 8 bases and J 5 bases; bases outside gene matches: 6. Germline CDR1 reads DFQATT; CDR2 reads SNEGSKA (reference sequence). The CDR3, as DNA: TGCAGTCCGAGACTAGCGGGAGGACACAATGAGCAGTTCTTC. It specifies CSPRLAGGHNEQFF.

Only a few counts were recorded for this clonotype. This CDR3 is CASSQEGATGRQPQHF. In nucleotides, the CDR3 is TGTGCCAGCAGCCAAGAGGGGGCTACGGGGAGACAGCCCCAGCATTTT. The chain couples TRBV4-2 to TRBJ1-5, with D tentatively TRBD1 (6 bases). Trimming took off 0 bases at V and 7 bases at J, with 16 bases between the two ends. There are 16 residues in the CDR3. Germline CDR1 LGHNA, CDR2 YNFKEQ.

This clonotype was seen at least ten times. As DNA, the CDR3 is TGCGCCAGCAGCCCGGAGGGGACAGGGGTTAGCGGCTACACCTTC. It codes for CASSPEGTGVSGYTF. The genes are TRBV5-1 and TRBJ1-2, with TRBD1 matching 10 bases. Germline loops: CDR1 SGHRS, CDR2 YFSETQ. This CDR3 contains 15 residues. J lost 8 bases, V lost 4 bases, and 11 bases had no gene match. Variable domain in full (rest from reference TRBV5-1 and TRBJ1-2): KAGVTQTPRYLIKTRGQQVTLSCSPISGHRSVSWYQQTPGQGLQFLFEYFSETQRNKGNFPGRFSGRQFSNSRSEMNVSTLELGDSALYLCASSPEGTGVSGYTFGSGTRLTVV.

The chain uses TRBV27 and TRBJ1-3, with no clear D. This CDR3 contains 15 residues. The V end lost 2 bases, the J end lost 4 bases, and 12 bases lay between the germline ends. Germline loops: CDR1 MNHEY, CDR2 SMNVEV (reference sequence). As DNA, the CDR3 is TGTGCCAGCAGTTTAGGGCTGGGCGTAGGAAACACCATATATTTT. It specifies CASSLGLGVGNTIYF.

In its sample, this clonotype was seen a few times. A much larger clone differs from this one at a single base, so this may be a read error. This sequence joins TRBV29-1 and TRBJ1-1; D is uncertain. From germline, CDR1 is SQVTM and CDR2 ANQGSEA. The CDR3 is made up of 12 amino acids. V lost 5 bases and J lost 1, with 8 bases in between. The chain's CDR3 is CSVKRGNTEAFF. For the CDR3, the DNA is TGCAGCGTTAAACGGGGGAACACTGAAGCTTTCTTT.

This clonotype occurred many times. The chain joins TRBV7-2 to TRBJ2-1; D not resolved. CDR1 SGHTA and CDR2 FQGNSA come from the germline V gene. The CDR3 length is 14 residues. Between the trimmed V and J ends, which lost 5 bases and 7 bases, there was a span of 15 bases. CDR3 nucleotides: TGTGCCAGCAGCCGTAGAAGAGAGTTAAATGAGCAGTTCTTC. Protein product: CASSRRRELNEQFF. Complete variable domain (other parts from reference TRBV7-2 and TRBJ2-1): GAGVSQSPSNKVTEKGKDVELRCDPISGHTALYWYRQSLGQGLEFLIYFQGNSAPDKSGLPSDRFSAERTGGSVSTLTIQRTQQEDSAVYLCASSRRRELNEQFFGPGTRLTVL.

Turning to this clonotype: This may stem from a read error, because a much larger clone lies one nucleotide away. The rearrangement joins TRBV5-1 to TRBJ2-3; TRBD2 matches at 9 bases. Per germline, CDR1 SGHRS and CDR2 YFSETQ. This CDR3 comprises 16 residues. This CDR3 is CACSVIAGEGRDTQYF. DNA of the CDR3: TGCGCCTGCAGCGTGATAGCGGGAGAGGGCAGGGATACGCAGTATTTT.